This T cell receptor (beta chain) was captured by sequencing in a study of radiotherapy plus CTLA-4 blockade in lung cancer. V trimming: 6 bases; J trimming: 9 bases; junction bases outside the gene matches: 12. CDR1 is PRHDT, CDR2 FYEKMQ, per germline (reference sequence). This CDR3 comprises 16 residues. TCRdb's table, derived via immunoSEQ multiplex PCR, lists solely in-frame clones and lacks some. Of roughly 68,000 clones listed, roughly 80% were seen once; the top ten hold about 6.7%. The origin of this receptor is a human donor with non-small cell lung cancer who had a complete response to radiotherapy plus ipilimumab. This sequence joins TRBV13 and TRBJ2-3; 13 positions match TRBD2. The sequenced sample was peripheral blood, obtained from a patient treated with radiotherapy plus ipilimumab. The CDR3 region has the DNA TGTGCCAGCAGAAATGCGACTAGCGGGGGGCCTCTAACGCAGTATTTT. Its protein product is CASRNATSGGPLTQYF.